The T cell receptor (beta chain) described here comes from a study of regulatory T cells in long-lasting Graves disease. This clonotype was detected ten times or more. Antigen unknown. Time point noted: newly diagnosed GD, antithyroid drugs for less than 3 months. PBMC RNA was the source of the TCR library. Findings and caveats of the study: Results may be inaccurate due to the small sample size.

Library construction for TCR beta used iRepertoire HTBI primers and Arm-PCR of CDR3 regions. TCRdb called the multiplex PCR reads again in MiXCR, with one record for every CDR3 protein. The sample records hundreds of thousands of distinct CDR3 sequences, around an eighth being singletons. The CDR3 runs to 11 residues. The ends were cut back, 9 bases at V and 1 base at J, with 6 bases in the middle. In germline, CDR1 is SNHLY, CDR2 FYNNEI. These data also featured in a second study, about T cells in Graves' hyperthyroidism and ophthalmopathy. According to that study: A set of HTBI primers served as the primers for a first-round RT-PCR of the TCR CDR3.

This TCR came from a man aged 25-40 years with Graves disease. The chain is built from TRBV2 and TRBJ1-1, with D uncertain. The sequencing used peripheral blood mononuclear cells (PBMCs), collected at new diagnosis, from a patient treated with antithyroid drugs. The CDR3: CARAKNTEAFF. The CDR3 DNA sequence: TGTGCCAGGGCCAAGAACACTGAAGCTTTCTTT.